This T cell receptor (beta chain) was obtained from a study of cytomegalovirus exposure and HLA in healthy donors. Study outcomes and limitations: Follow-up analysis found HLA locus-dependent TCR association rates, highest for DRB1 and lowest for HLA-C. Most TCR beta V segments were productive about 87% or about 30% of the time in an earlier analysis. Fewer N-insertions (relative to the approximately 700-donor mean) were reportedly seen in an Asian-associated ancestry cluster in a later analysis.

The CDR3 spans 15 residues. Germline V lookup: CDR1 MNHNS, CDR2 SASEGT. Everyone who donated was a healthy bone marrow donor. Comments on this clone: Its matching antigen is unknown.

It was with 60 Vbeta and 13 Jbeta primers that the PCR ran. Profiled with immunoSEQ multiplex PCR; TCRdb holds only in-frame clones, not every one. Among 85,000 to 100,000 clones listed, roughly 75% were seen once. The source material was PBMCs. The TCR originated in a man between 25 and 39 years old in good health and CMV-seronegative. This chain joins TRBV6-1 and TRBJ1-5; 7 bases agree with TRBD1. The CDR3 nucleotides are TGTGCGAGCCAAGGCGGGACAGTGGGATATCAGCCCCAGCATTTT. This translates into CASQGGTVGYQPQHF.